The rows below give T cell receptor beta chains drawn from one sample of a study of a mutant IDH1 vaccine in newly diagnosed glioma. Here immunoSEQ multiplex PCR was the method, and the copy in TCRdb shows in-frame clones only, minus some. The repertoire holds 43,000 or so clones, 92% seen once, with roughly 2.3% in the top ten. No antigen has been identified for these receptors. This sample comprised PBMCs, obtained from a glioma patient whose treatment included an IDH1 peptide vaccine. These TCRs come from a man aged 45 to 65 with glioma. CDR3s include the opening cysteine and the closing phenylalanine or tryptophan. A D gene is named only where the DNA matches it firmly. The size entry is marked missing in some rows and otherwise reads once, few, many or a size class.

j_call v_call d_call clone_size cdr3_nt cdr3_aa
TRBJ2-4 TRBV7-2 . once TGTGCCAGCAGCTTAGGCAGGGGTTCCAAAAACATTCAGTACTTC CASSLGRGSKNIQYF
TRBJ2-3 TRBV19 TRBD2 . TGTGCCAGTAGTCCCGCCGGGGGGACGGGGCAGTATTTT CASSPAGGTGQYF
TRBJ1-2 TRBV28 . . TGTGCCAGCAGTGAAGTCAACTATGGCTACACCTTC CASSEVNYGYTF
TRBJ1-1 TRBV7-3 . . TGTGCCAGCAGCTTAAGTGGGTCGGGGAACACTGAAGCTTTCTTT CASSLSGSGNTEAFF
TRBJ1-1 TRBV4-1 . . TGCGCCAGCAGCCAAGATGAGGACACTGAAGCTTTCTTT CASSQDEDTEAFF
TRBJ2-5 TRBV9 TRBD2 . TGTGCCAGCAGCGTCCGAGGGCTAGCGGGAGTAGAGACCCAGTACTTC CASSVRGLAGVETQYF
TRBJ2-4 TRBV6-5 TRBD2 . TGTGCCAGCAGTTACACTAAACTAGCGGGGGGAAACATTCAGTACTTC CASSYTKLAGGNIQYF
TRBJ1-5 TRBV6-6 . . TGTGCCAGCAGTGGCCCTAACAATCAGCCCCAGCATTTT CASSGPNNQPQHF
TRBJ1-2 TRBV27 . . TGTGCCAGCAGTTTGGGGCGGGGGAACTATGGCTACACCTTC CASSLGRGNYGYTF
TRBJ2-3 TRBV2 TRBD2 . TGTGCCAGCAGTGGGACGGGAGGGCCGACAGATACGCAGTATTTT CASSGTGGPTDTQYF
TRBJ1-1 TRBV7-2 . . TGTGCCAGCAGTTTTAAGGGGGGCAGCTTGAACACTGAAGCTTTCTTT CASSFKGGSLNTEAFF
TRBJ2-3 TRBV29-1 . . TGCAGCGTGGGGGACAACACAGATACGCAGTATTTT CSVGDNTDTQYF
TRBJ2-7 TRBV5-1 TRBD1 once TGCGCCAGCAGGGGACAGTCGCGCTCCTACGAGCAGTACTTC CASRGQSRSYEQYF
TRBJ1-5 TRBV21-1 . . TGTGCCAGCAGCAAAGGTATGGCAGGAGTGGGCCCTTATAGCAATCAGCCCCAGCATTTT CASSKGMAGVGPYSNQPQHF
TRBJ1-2 TRBV4-1 TRBD1 . TGCGCCAGCAGCCACACCCAGGGGGAGGGCTATGGCTACACCTTC CASSHTQGEGYGYTF
TRBJ2-7 TRBV4-2 TRBD2 . TGTGCCAGCAGTCCCCGACTAGCGGGAGGGCCGCAGTACGAGCAGTACTTC CASSPRLAGGPQYEQYF
TRBJ1-2 TRBV7-2 . . TGTGCCAGCAGCCCCTTGGGTCTGCTCTATGGCTACACCTTC CASSPLGLLYGYTF
TRBJ2-1 TRBV29-1 . . TGCAGCGTCCACAAACGCGCCGACTTTGGTGAGCAGTTCTTC CSVHKRADFGEQFF
TRBJ2-2 TRBV9 TRBD2 . TGTGCCAGCAGCGCAACTAGCGGGAGTAGAACCGGGGAGCTGTTTTTT CASSATSGSRTGELFF
TRBJ2-7 TRBV28 TRBD2 once TGTGCCAGCCCGCCGAGTAGCGGGGGCCAAAGCTCCTACGAGCAGTACTTC CASPPSSGGQSSYEQYF
TRBJ2-1 TRBV6-5 . . TGTGCCAGCAACCTACATCCTCGTGGTGAGCAGTTCTTC CASNLHPRGEQFF
TRBJ1-2 TRBV10-1 TRBD1 . TGCGCCAGCAGTGAGGACAGGGGGAACGGCTACACCTTC CASSEDRGNGYTF
TRBJ1-1 TRBV29-1 . . TGCAGCGTTGAGGGGGGGGGTTTCTGGAGGAAAGCTTTCTTT CSVEGGGFWRKAFF
TRBJ1-6 TRBV19 . . TGTGCCAGTAGAGAGGCACAGTCTATGTTTGGTGCACCCCTCCACTTT CASREAQSMFGAPLHF
TRBJ2-2 TRBV11-2 TRBD2 . TGTGCCAGCAGCTTAGATGTACCAGCGGGGGGGCCTAGGGAGCTGTTTTTT CASSLDVPAGGPRELFF
TRBJ1-3 TRBV7-8 . . TGTGCCAGCAGCTTAGAACTACGGGGGATTCGAAACACCATATATTTT CASSLELRGIRNTIYF
TRBJ1-5 TRBV28 . . TGTGCCAGCAGCTACGACACCAATCAGCCCCAGCATTTT CASSYDTNQPQHF
TRBJ2-4 TRBV7-6 TRBD2 . TGTGCCAGCAGCCTAGCGGGGGGGCGGGGCAAAAACATTCAGTACTTC CASSLAGGRGKNIQYF
TRBJ2-7 TRBV18 TRBD2 . TGTGCCAGCTTCCCGGGGGGTTCTGTCGAGCAGTACTTC CASFPGGSVEQYF
TRBJ2-5 TRBV14 TRBD2 . TGTGCCAGCAGCCAACTAGCGGGGAGGGACGAGACCCAGTACTTC CASSQLAGRDETQYF
TRBJ1-2 TRBV27 . . TGTGCCAGCAGTTTCGGGAGAAACTATGGCTACACCTTC CASSFGRNYGYTF
TRBJ2-3 TRBV4-3 TRBD2 . TGCGCCAGCAGCCAAACCTATAGCGGGGGGGCCAAAGATACGCAGTATTTT CASSQTYSGGAKDTQYF
TRBJ2-7 TRBV5-4 TRBD1 . TGTGCCAGCAGCGGAATGAACCCTAGGGGGCGAGGGTTGTACGAGCAGTACTTC CASSGMNPRGRGLYEQYF
TRBJ2-3 TRBV4-2 . . TGTGCCAGCAGCCGCGCACAGGGGGAGGGAGATACGCAGTATTTT CASSRAQGEGDTQYF
TRBJ1-1 TRBV18 . . TGTGCCAGCTCACTTGACAGAATGAACACTGAAGCTTTCTTT CASSLDRMNTEAFF
TRBJ2-2 TRBV30 TRBD1 . TGTGCCTGGAGTGTACTGCAGGGGGCCGGGGAGCTGTTTTTT CAWSVLQGAGELFF
TRBJ2-7 TRBV7-9 . once TGTGCCAGCACCCTCCCTAGACGTAACAGCTCCTACGAGCAGTACTTC CASTLPRRNSSYEQYF
TRBJ1-4 TRBV30 TRBD1 . TGTGCCTGGACCCCGCGGACAGGGGATGAAAAACTGTTTTTT CAWTPRTGDEKLFF
TRBJ1-5 TRBV6-1 TRBD1 . TGTGCCAGCAAATTGACAGGGGGTAGCAATCAGCCCCAGCATTTT CASKLTGGSNQPQHF
TRBJ2-7 TRBV7-2 TRBD1 . TGTGCCAGCAGCTCGCAGGGGGCGCCTAGGGTGAACGAGCAGTACTTC CASSSQGAPRVNEQYF
TRBJ2-2 TRBV4-1 . . TGCGCCAGCAGCCAAGGGCCCCCCCGGCTCGCGAACACCGGGGAGCTGTTTTTT CASSQGPPRLANTGELFF